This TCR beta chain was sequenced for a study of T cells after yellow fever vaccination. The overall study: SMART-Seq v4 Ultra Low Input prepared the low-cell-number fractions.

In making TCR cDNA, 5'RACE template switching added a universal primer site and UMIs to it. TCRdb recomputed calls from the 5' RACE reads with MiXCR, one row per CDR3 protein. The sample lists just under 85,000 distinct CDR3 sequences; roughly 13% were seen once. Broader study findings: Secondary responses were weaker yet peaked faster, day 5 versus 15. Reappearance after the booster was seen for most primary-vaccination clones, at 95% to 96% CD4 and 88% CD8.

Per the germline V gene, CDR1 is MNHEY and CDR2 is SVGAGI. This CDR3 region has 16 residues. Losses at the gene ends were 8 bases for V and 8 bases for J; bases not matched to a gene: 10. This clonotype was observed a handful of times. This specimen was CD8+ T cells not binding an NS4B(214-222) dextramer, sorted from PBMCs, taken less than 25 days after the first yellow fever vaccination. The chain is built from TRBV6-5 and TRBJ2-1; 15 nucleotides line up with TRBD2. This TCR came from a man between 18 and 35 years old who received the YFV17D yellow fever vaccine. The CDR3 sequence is CASSFGLAGGRHEQFF. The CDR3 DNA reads TGTGCCAGCTCCTTCGGACTAGCGGGGGGGCGGCATGAGCAGTTCTTC.